This is a list of T cell receptor beta chains from one sample in a study of cytomegalovirus exposure and HLA in healthy donors. The method was immunoSEQ multiplex PCR; TCRdb's version includes in-frame clones alone and lacks a portion of them. The profile covers approximately 98,000 clones, with 70% to 85% appearing a single time and around 2.7% taken by the ten largest. Sequencing input: PBMCs. The receptor source for this set is a woman between 18 and 29 years old in good health and CMV-seronegative. The conserved cysteine and the conserved F or W are not part of the CDR3 here. Fields, in order: CDR3 protein, J gene, V gene, clone size. Where a row states a size, it is once, few, many or the class of an expanded clone; other rows omit it.

ASSFRLAGENGELF | TRBJ2-2 | TRBV7-6 | few
ASSVDPEGTEAF | TRBJ1-1 | TRBV9 | .
ASSQNTGSQETQY | TRBJ2-5 | TRBV4-2 | .
ASSEYSRDTQY | TRBJ2-3 | TRBV6-4 | .
ASRPSGTSSYEQY | TRBJ2-7 | TRBV27 | once
ASSESVLRQPQH | TRBJ1-5 | TRBV10-2 | .
ASSYLGADQPQH | TRBJ1-5 | TRBV6-6 | .
AWSTGRNEQF | TRBJ2-1 | TRBV30 | .
ASSVGGADEQY | TRBJ2-7 | TRBV9 | .
ASSPEGTYNSPLH | TRBJ1-6 | TRBV9 | .
ASSPRRDLNEKLF | TRBJ1-4 | TRBV4-2 | .
ASSQDRGFWNTEAF | TRBJ1-1 | TRBV4-1 | .
ASSDRNSPLH | TRBJ1-6 | TRBV28 | once
ASTRARGGRDTQY | TRBJ2-3 | TRBV2 | .
ATSSPGRVTEAF | TRBJ1-1 | TRBV15 | .
ASHQDGAYNSPLH | TRBJ1-6 | TRBV6-1 | .
ASSQEYLAGGHQETQY | TRBJ2-5 | TRBV4-1 | .
ASSLGTGGIQETQY | TRBJ2-5 | TRBV5-6 | .
ASSKGSNEQF | TRBJ2-1 | TRBV27 | .
ASSYSSDSFYEQY | TRBJ2-7 | TRBV6-5 | .
ASSVDPGQGTDTQY | TRBJ2-3 | TRBV5-1 | .
ATSSLTAMNTEAF | TRBJ1-1 | TRBV15 | .